The 30 T cell receptor beta chains reported below all come from one sample, sequenced in a study of blood T cell repertoires in COVID-19. Profiled with immunoSEQ multiplex PCR; TCRdb holds only in-frame clones, not every one. The table includes 300,000 to 400,000 clones, around 85% detected once. Sequencing was done on a sample of PBMCs or T cells enriched from blood (not recorded which). The source of these receptors is a woman aged 30 to 39 who had been exposed to COVID-19.

The V and J genes are TRBV21-1 and TRBJ2-7; the DNA was not used to check the table's D call, TRBD2. TRBV21-1 is a pseudogene. This CDR3 has 18 residues. The CDR3 protein is CASSKANDSGRASYEQYF. The CDR3 region has the DNA TGTGCCAGCAGCAAAGCGAATGATAGCGGGAGGGCCTCCTACGAGCAGTACTTC.

The V call is TRBV5-1, the J call TRBJ2-5; 9 bases fit TRBD1. With 2 bases clipped from V and 3 bases from J, the junction kept 2 bases outside the gene matches. Germline lookup yields CDR1 SGHRS and CDR2 YFSETQ. The CDR3 runs to 14 residues. The CDR3 protein is CASSFGTGKETQYF. CDR3 sequence (DNA): TGCGCCAGCAGCTTTGGGACAGGGAAAGAGACCCAGTACTTC.

The gene calls are TRBV5-1 and TRBJ1-3, with D maybe TRBD1 (5 bases). Germline lookup yields CDR1 SGHRS and CDR2 YFSETQ. The V gene lost 0 bases and the J gene lost 2 bases, with 9 bases spanning the gap. The CDR3 consists of 15 residues. The CDR3 DNA sequence: TGCGCCAGCAGCTTGGCCTCGGGGGCTGGAAACACCATATATTTT. Residues: CASSLASGAGNTIYF.

This sequence joins TRBV5-6 and TRBJ2-7, with D hard to call. The V gene's germline CDR1 is SGHDT and CDR2 YYEEEE. Trimming shortened V by 7 bases and J by 0 bases, and 11 bases separated the two germline ends. The CDR3 is 13 amino acids. CDR3 DNA: TGTGCCAGCGAAGGAACAGTCTCCTACGAGCAGTACTTC. It translates to CASEGTVSYEQYF.

The chain uses TRBV10-3 and TRBJ2-1; 11 bases agree with TRBD2. The length of the CDR3 is 15 residues. The V gene's germline CDR1 is ENHRY and CDR2 SYGVKD. The V gene end was trimmed by 8 bases and the J gene end by 2 bases; junction bases not matched to a gene: 5. The CDR3 region is CAIFSGRAPYNEQFF. The CDR3 DNA sequence: TGTGCCATCTTTAGCGGGAGGGCCCCCTACAATGAGCAGTTCTTC.

The chain links TRBV5-1 to TRBJ1-1, with 7 positions matching TRBD1. J lost 8 bases, V lost 5 bases, and 9 bases had no gene match. This CDR3 contains 13 residues. Per the germline V gene, CDR1 is SGHRS and CDR2 is YFSETQ. The CDR3 nucleotides are TGCGCCAGCAGATACACCGACAGGGAGGAAGCTTTCTTT. Translation: CASRYTDREEAFF.

The gene calls are TRBV3-1 (or the pseudogene TRBV3-2) and TRBJ2-3, with 7 bases lining up with TRBD1. Germline V gene lookup returns CDR1 LGHDT and CDR2 YNNKEL (reference sequence). The CDR3 has 15 amino acids. V dropped 5 bases and J dropped 2; count of bases not matched to a gene: 7. The CDR3 nucleotides are TGTGCCAGCAGCTCCGGGACAGAAGTCACAGATACGCAGTATTTT. Amino acids: CASSSGTEVTDTQYF.

The gene calls are TRBV18 and TRBJ2-7; D not certain. This CDR3 comprises 15 residues. Between the trimmed V and J ends, which lost 3 bases and 2 bases, there was a span of 14 bases. Per germline, CDR1 KGHSH and CDR2 LQKENI. The CDR3 sequence is CASSPRQNSPYEQYF. CDR3 DNA: TGTGCCAGCTCACCGAGGCAGAATAGTCCCTACGAGCAGTACTTC.

This chain links TRBV30 with TRBJ2-2; no reliable D call. Germline CDR1 reads GTSNPN; CDR2 reads SVGIG (reference sequence). There are 14 residues in the CDR3. Trimming took off 0 bases at V and 5 bases at J, with 10 bases between the two ends. CDR3 DNA: TGTGCCTGGAGTGTAGGAGATTATACCGGGGAGCTGTTTTTT. Amino acid sequence: CAWSVGDYTGELFF. The variable domain in full, completed from reference TRBV30 and TRBJ2-2, reads SQTIHQWPATLVQPVGSPLSLECTVEGTSNPNLYWYRQAAGRGLQLLFYSVGIGQISSEVPQNLSASRPQDRQFILSSKKLLLSDSGFYLCAWSVGDYTGELFFGEGSRLTVL.

This chain uses TRBV11-3 with TRBJ2-1; TRBD2 is a possible D gene (5 bases). Trimming shortened V by 3 bases and J by 0 bases, and 12 bases separated the two germline ends. In germline, CDR1 is SGHNT, CDR2 YENEEA. The CDR3 contains 16 residues. CDR3 sequence: CASSLSTGSSYNEQFF. The DNA of the CDR3 is TGTGCCAGCAGCTTGTCGACGGGGAGCTCCTACAATGAGCAGTTCTTC.

The chain uses TRBV6-6 and TRBJ2-1; 8 nucleotides line up with TRBD2. CDR3 length equals 15 residues. The junction had 9 bases not matched to a gene; V was cut back by 6 bases and J by 5 bases. The V gene's germline CDR1 is MNHNY and CDR2 SVGAGI (reference sequence). Here the CDR3 DNA reads TGTGCCAGCAGCTCCGGGACTAGGGGTAACAATGAGCAGTTCTTC. Its translation: CASSSGTRGNNEQFF.

V is TRBV5-1 and J is TRBJ2-3; 15 bases are a match to TRBD2. CDR1 SGHRS and CDR2 YFSETQ come from the germline V gene. After removal of 5 bases from V and 0 bases from J, the junction contained 4 bases not matched to a gene. This CDR3 contains 17 residues. The CDR3, as DNA: TGCGCCAGCAGAACCGGGACTAGCGGGGGGAGCACAGATACGCAGTATTTT. Protein sequence: CASRTGTSGGSTDTQYF. Supplemented by reference TRBV5-1 and TRBJ2-3, the full variable domain reads KAGVTQTPRYLIKTRGQQVTLSCSPISGHRSVSWYQQTPGQGLQFLFEYFSETQRNKGNFPGRFSGRQFSNSRSEMNVSTLELGDSALYLCASRTGTSGGSTDTQYFGPGTRLTVL.

Remarks on this clone: Other nucleotide sequences from this sample produce the same CDR3. The chain uses TRBV28 and TRBJ1-4, with 8 nucleotides matching TRBD1. Germline V gene data show CDR1 as MDHEN and CDR2 as SYDVKM. This CDR3 region has 14 residues. The junction had 2 bases not matched to a gene; V was cut back by 2 bases and J by 6 bases. In DNA, the CDR3 is TGTGCCAGCAGTTTAGGACAGGGCCATGAAAAACTGTTTTTT. Translating it yields CASSLGQGHEKLFF.

This sequence joins TRBV7-8 and TRBJ2-7; no clear D. V shed 4 bases and J shed 2 bases, with 12 bases lying between them. Germline-derived CDR1 and CDR2 are SGHVS and FQNEAQ. The CDR3 covers 14 residues. DNA of the CDR3: TGTGCCAGCAGCTGGAGCTACCCAACCTACGAGCAGTACTTC. Protein product: CASSWSYPTYEQYF.

The V and J genes are TRBV18 and TRBJ1-1; D not resolved. V gave up 2 bases and J gave up 4 bases, with 5 bases separating them. The CDR3 sequence is 12 residues long. Germline CDR1 reads KGHSH; CDR2 reads LQKENI. Written as DNA, the CDR3 is TGTGCCAGCTCACCATCGGGCACTGAAGCTTTCTTT. This sequence encodes CASSPSGTEAFF.

This chain connects TRBV6-2 or TRBV6-3 to TRBJ2-7; D gene uncertain. This CDR3 comprises 14 residues. Trimming removed 5 bases from V and 4 bases from J, with 15 bases in between. Germline V gives CDR1 MNHEY, CDR2 SVGEGT. The CDR3 coding sequence is TGTGCCAGCAGTCCACCTTCAGGCTTGTACGAGCAGTACTTC. It specifies CASSPPSGLYEQYF.

The chain links TRBV10-3 to TRBJ2-1; a possible D gene is TRBD1 (5 bases). The V and J ends lost 5 bases and 4 bases respectively, with 9 bases between them. Germline CDR1 ENHRY, CDR2 SYGVKD. The CDR3 is 13 amino acids. CDR3 bases: TGTGCCATCAGTACAGGTCAATACAATGAGCAGTTCTTC. Translation gives CAISTGQYNEQFF.

This clone was observed a few times. The rearrangement uses TRBV12-5 and TRBJ2-2; perhaps TRBD2 as D (6 bases). There are 15 residues in the CDR3. Trimming shortened V by 3 bases and J by 7 bases, and 15 bases separated the two germline ends. Germline lookup yields CDR1 LGHNT and CDR2 FRNRAP. The CDR3 reads CASGLLLASGGELFF. The CDR3 DNA follows: TGTGCTAGTGGTTTACTGCTAGCGTCCGGCGGGGAGCTGTTTTTT.

The CDR3 reads CASSEYLTGSSYNEQFF. The CDR3 nucleotides are TGTGCCAGCAGTGAATATTTAACCGGGAGCTCCTACAATGAGCAGTTCTTC. The chain joins TRBV25-1 to TRBJ2-1, with D perhaps matching TRBD2 (6 bases). Germline V CDR1 and CDR2: MGHDK, SYGVNS. The length of the CDR3 is 17 residues. Deletions cut 0 bases from V and 0 bases from J, with 12 bases between.

The chain recombines TRBV5-1 with TRBJ1-1; tentative D call: TRBD1 (6 bases). Germline V gene data show CDR1 as SGHRS and CDR2 as YFSETQ. Trimming took off 3 bases at V and 4 bases at J, with 16 bases between the two ends. The CDR3 runs 15 residues. In nucleotides, the CDR3 is TGCGCCAGCAGCTACGGGGGGCGCGGGGTCACTGAAGCTTTCTTT. Translating gives CASSYGGRGVTEAFF.

This rearrangement joins TRBV19 to TRBJ2-7; 7 bases agree with TRBD1. Looked up from germline, CDR1 is LNHDA and CDR2 is SQIVND (reference sequence). Unmatched junction bases numbered 12, after V lost 10 bases and J lost 3 bases. The CDR3 length is 14 residues. Here the CDR3 DNA reads TGTGCCACCCCTGAACCGGGACAGAACTACGAGCAGTACTTC. It codes for CATPEPGQNYEQYF.

J is TRBJ1-3 and V is TRBV7-6, with D possibly matching TRBD1 (6 bases). Trimming cost V 5 bases and J 0 bases, with 11 bases left between them. Per germline, CDR1 SGHVS and CDR2 FNYEAQ. This CDR3 is 15 amino acids long. CDR3 region: CASSRDTSSGNTIYF. Here the CDR3 DNA reads TGTGCCAGCAGCCGGGACACAAGCTCTGGAAACACCATATATTTT.

The chain links TRBV6-2 or TRBV6-3 to TRBJ1-5; 9 positions agree with TRBD1. There are 17 residues in the CDR3. Unmatched junction bases numbered 14, after V lost 5 bases and J lost 6 bases. The V gene's germline CDR1 is MNHEY and CDR2 SVGEGT. The CDR3 here is CASSRPGQGGSSQPQHF. Here the CDR3 DNA reads TGTGCCAGCAGTCGTCCGGGACAGGGTGGTTCTAGTCAGCCCCAGCATTTT.

This clone has more than one count but fewer than ten. This chain joins TRBV4-3 and TRBJ1-3; no firm D call. This CDR3 spans 16 amino acids. The germline gives CDR1 LGHNA, CDR2 YSLEER. V was trimmed by 0 bases and J by 0 bases, leaving 9 bases between them. CDR3 DNA sequence: TGCGCCAGCAGCCAAGATTTGCGAGGCTCTGGAAACACCATATATTTT. Encoded protein: CASSQDLRGSGNTIYF.

This chain links TRBV5-4 with TRBJ2-3; 8 positions agree with TRBD1. The V gene end was trimmed by 5 bases and the J gene end by 3 bases; junction bases not matched to a gene: 5. CDR3 size: 14 residues. Germline V gene data show CDR1 as SGHNT and CDR2 as YYREEE (reference sequence). The CDR3 sequence is CASSDRGWTDTQYF. The CDR3 DNA follows: TGTGCCAGCAGTGACAGGGGCTGGACAGATACGCAGTATTTT.

The CDR3 loop reads CASSNSRGFNAYGYTF. In nucleotides, the CDR3 is TGTGCCAGCAGTAACTCCAGGGGATTTAATGCCTATGGCTACACCTTC. The chain has TRBV2 and TRBJ1-2; D may be TRBD1 (6 bases). Germline V gene data show CDR1 as SNHLY and CDR2 as FYNNEI. With 5 bases removed from V and 4 bases from J, the gap between germline ends came to 20 bases. The CDR3 sequence is 16 residues long.

The V gene is TRBV18, the J gene TRBJ2-5; 7 nucleotides agree with TRBD1. The germline V gene encodes CDR1 KGHSH and CDR2 LQKENI. CDR3 length: 13 residues. V lost 6 bases to trimming and J lost 2 bases; unmatched junction nucleotides: 3. This CDR3 is CASSPTGQETQYF. Here the CDR3 DNA reads TGTGCCAGCTCCCCGACAGGGCAAGAGACCCAGTACTTC.

The rearrangement uses TRBV5-1 and TRBJ2-7; D ambiguous. The CDR3 consists of 12 residues. Trimming cost V 4 bases and J 4 bases, with 9 bases left between them. Germline values: CDR1 SGHRS, CDR2 YFSETQ. The CDR3 coding sequence is TGCGCCAGCAGCCCCGCCGAGTACGAGCAGTACTTC. Translation: CASSPAEYEQYF. Combining the CDR3 with reference TRBV5-1 and TRBJ2-7 gives the whole variable domain KAGVTQTPRYLIKTRGQQVTLSCSPISGHRSVSWYQQTPGQGLQFLFEYFSETQRNKGNFPGRFSGRQFSNSRSEMNVSTLELGDSALYLCASSPAEYEQYFGPGTRLTVT.

The chain recombines TRBV11-2 with TRBJ2-2, with D tentatively TRBD2 (5 bases). This CDR3 is built from 15 residues. CDR1 SGHAT and CDR2 FQNNGV come from the germline V gene. The germline V and J ends were trimmed by 5 bases and 1 base, with 11 bases remaining between them. CDR3 nucleotides: TGTGCCAGCAGCCGACCCGGGGTGAACACCGGGGAGCTGTTTTTT. Encoded protein: CASSRPGVNTGELFF.

The chain recombines TRBV19 with TRBJ1-1; D perhaps matches TRBD1 (5 bases). Deletions cut 7 bases from V and 6 bases from J, with 21 bases between. Germline V lookup: CDR1 LNHDA, CDR2 SQIVND (reference sequence). The CDR3 has 15 amino acids. The CDR3 DNA follows: TGTGCCAGTAATGTTCAGGGCGGTAGGGGCTCTGAAGCTTTCTTT. This sequence encodes CASNVQGGRGSEAFF.